The text below deals with one T cell receptor beta chain. Its antigen remains unidentified. The time point: baseline pretreatment blood. As for treatment: 15 Gy SBRT to primary tumor, nephrectomy 4 weeks later. This sample was taken from a study of radiation and T cells in renal cell carcinoma. Overall study findings and caveats: Without pretreatment biopsies, baseline tumor clonotype presence was undetermined. From baseline, blood top tumor clonotypes peaked at 2 weeks post-radiation.

Method: immunoSEQ multiplex PCR; TCRdb's copy keeps in-frame clones and lacks some. Seen here are 150,000 or so clones, 75% to 90% observed once, and the top ten hold approximately 24%. This sample comprised blood, obtained from a patient whose treatment included radiotherapy and nephrectomy. This TCR derives from a woman between 45 and 65 years old with renal cell carcinoma.

This CDR3 reads CASSRGTGPEQYF. CDR3 sequence (DNA): TGTGCCAGCAGCCGTGGGACAGGGCCTGAGCAGTACTTC. The chain has TRBV5-6 and TRBJ2-7; 9 bases are a match to TRBD1. Germline CDR1 SGHDT, CDR2 YYEEEE. Unmatched junction bases numbered 6, after V lost 4 bases and J lost 7 bases. CDR3 length: 13 amino acids.